The 13 T cell receptor beta chains below come from one sample, sequenced in a study of CD8+ T cells in alopecia areata (dated by TCRdb to 2016 to 2019). This specimen's treatment or condition label, per the study, means: oral pan-JAK inhibitor, 5-10 mg twice daily. The library was obtained by the immunoSEQ multiplex PCR assay. For TCR sequencing, RNA was extracted from every sample and reverse transcribed into cDNA to serve as template. TCRdb took this table from immuneACCESS and kept in-frame rearrangements with V and J called. Such tables lack part of the clones; where checked against another copy, unresolved V genes explain under half of the gap, and the rest is unexplained. The sample table shows hundreds of thousands of clones, and 50% to 75% are seen once. The ten largest account for 0.75% to 0.95% of the sample. The material was CD4+ T cells sorted from blood, obtained at week 52, from a patient treated with tofacitinib. All receptors come from a human donor with alopecia areata.

The V gene is TRBV29-1, the J gene TRBJ2-7, with 7 bases that match TRBD1. V shed 4 bases and J 2 bases; nucleotides not matched to a gene: 5. This CDR3 has 13 residues. The germline gives CDR1 SQVTM, CDR2 ANQGSEA. The CDR3 protein is CSVGMDRTYEQYF. Here the CDR3 DNA reads TGCAGCGTTGGGATGGACAGGACCTACGAGCAGTACTTC.

This clone was observed a handful of times. The chain combines TRBV4-3 with TRBJ2-2; maybe TRBD1 (6 bases). Germline values: CDR1 LGHNA, CDR2 YSLEER. The CDR3 is made up of 14 amino acids. The germline V and J ends were trimmed by 2 bases and 5 bases, with 9 bases remaining between them. The CDR3, as DNA: TGCGCCAGCAGCCAATTCACAGGGACCGGGGAGCTGTTTTTT. Its protein product is CASSQFTGTGELFF.

The chain combines TRBV2 with TRBJ1-1; 7 bases agree with TRBD1. V shed 8 bases, J shed 5 bases, and the junction held 11 bases outside the gene matches. CDR1 is SNHLY and CDR2 is FYNNEI in the germline V gene. This CDR3 has 14 amino acids. As DNA, the CDR3 is TGTGCCAGCTGCGACAGGGCCGAACTAACTGAAGCTTTCTTT. Translation: CASCDRAELTEAFF.

This clone was counted between two and nine times. The chain joins TRBV29-1 to TRBJ1-1; D not certain. The CDR3 length is 12 residues. The ends were cut back, 6 bases at V and 3 bases at J, with 11 bases in the middle. Germline loops: CDR1 SQVTM, CDR2 ANQGSEA. CDR3 residues: CSVCWGDTEAFF. The DNA of the CDR3 is TGCAGCGTGTGTTGGGGTGACACTGAAGCTTTCTTT.

J is TRBJ2-3 and V is TRBV6-6; tentatively, D is TRBD1 (6 bases). This CDR3 has 12 amino acids. Germline assignment: CDR1 MNHNY and CDR2 SVGAGI (reference sequence). Trimming removed 7 bases at V and 3 bases at J, with 8 bases between. The CDR3 loop reads CASTRGTDTQYF. CDR3 in DNA: TGTGCCAGCACGAGGGGGACAGATACGCAGTATTTT.

The J gene is TRBJ1-5, the V gene TRBV7-9; a possible D gene is TRBD1 (5 bases). CDR3 size: 17 residues. Germline assignment: CDR1 SEHNR and CDR2 FQNEAQ (reference sequence). V was trimmed by 1 base and J by 0 bases, leaving 13 bases between them. CDR3 residues: CASSLVVGTGSNQPQHF. DNA for the CDR3: TGTGCCAGCAGCTTAGTCGTCGGGACGGGTAGCAATCAGCCCCAGCATTTT. The variable domain in full, with the rest retrieved from reference TRBV7-9 and TRBJ1-5, is DTGVSQNPRHKITKRGQNVTFRCDPISEHNRLYWYRQTLGQGPEFLTYFQNEAQLEKSRLLSDRFSAERPKGSFSTLEIQRTEQGDSAMYLCASSLVVGTGSNQPQHFGDGTRLSIL.

The chain combines TRBV6-6 with TRBJ1-6; D call uncertain. CDR1 is MNHNY and CDR2 is SVGAGI in the germline V gene (reference sequence). The CDR3 is made up of 15 amino acids. V lost 6 bases to trimming and J lost 5 bases, with 14 bases between them. CDR3 sequence reads: CASRPLGVDNSPLHF. The CDR3 DNA reads TGTGCCAGCAGGCCCTTGGGAGTGGATAATTCACCCCTCCACTTT.

This rearrangement joins TRBV23-1 to TRBJ2-7; D is perhaps TRBD2 (6 bases). TRBV23-1 counts as an open reading frame of uncertain function. V was trimmed by 0 bases and J by 3 bases, leaving 12 bases between them. The CDR3 is 15 amino acids. For the CDR3, the DNA is TGCGCCAGCAGTCAATCAAACGGACTATACTACGAGCAGTACTTC. The encoded protein is CASSQSNGLYYEQYF.

V and J are TRBV2 and TRBJ1-6, with unresolved D. The CDR3 has 15 residues. Looked up from germline, CDR1 is SNHLY and CDR2 is FYNNEI. V shed 9 bases and J shed 0 bases, with 12 bases lying between them. CDR3 sequence (DNA): TGTGCCAGTAGGCCGCGAAGCTCCTATAATTCACCCCTCCACTTT. This gives the protein CASRPRSSYNSPLHF. The full variable domain, rest sourced from reference TRBV2 and TRBJ1-6, is EPEVTQTPSHQVTQMGQEVILRCVPISNHLYFYWYRQILGQKVEFLVSFYNNEISEKSEIFDDQFSVERPDGSNFTLKIRSTKLEDSAMYFCASRPRSSYNSPLHFGNGTRLTVT.

The chain couples TRBV20-1 to TRBJ2-5; D remains ambiguous. Germline V gene lookup returns CDR1 DFQATT and CDR2 SNEGSKA (reference sequence). This CDR3 is built from 11 residues. Trimming removed 2 bases from V and 5 bases from J, with 6 bases in between. The CDR3 protein is CSARTVETQYF. CDR3 sequence (DNA): TGCAGTGCTAGAACCGTGGAGACCCAGTACTTC.

CDR3 in amino acids: CAWIRGQGYEQYF. The CDR3, as DNA: TGTGCCTGGATCAGGGGACAGGGTTACGAGCAGTACTTC. V is TRBV30 and J is TRBJ2-7, with 9 bases aligning to TRBD1. Germline V gives CDR1 GTSNPN, CDR2 SVGIG (reference sequence). This CDR3 has 13 residues. Germline trimming cut 4 bases from V and 4 bases from J; bases unmatched to any gene: 5.

V gene TRBV29-1 combines with J gene TRBJ1-2, with D tentatively TRBD1 (6 bases). Per germline, CDR1 SQVTM and CDR2 ANQGSEA. This CDR3 has 12 amino acids. Between the trimmed V and J ends, which lost 7 bases and 8 bases, there was a span of 17 bases. The CDR3 DNA reads TGCAGCGCCCCTTTTATGGGGGGCGGCTACACCTTC. Translating it yields CSAPFMGGGYTF.

The chain combines TRBV6-1 with TRBJ2-7; D is undetermined. Trimming left V 1 base short and J 7 bases short, with 11 bases between. The V gene's germline CDR1 is MNHNS and CDR2 SASEGT. The CDR3 contains 13 residues. DNA for the CDR3: TGTGCCAGCAGTGAAGGGGTTGTGGTGGAGCAGTACTTC. Amino acids: CASSEGVVVEQYF.